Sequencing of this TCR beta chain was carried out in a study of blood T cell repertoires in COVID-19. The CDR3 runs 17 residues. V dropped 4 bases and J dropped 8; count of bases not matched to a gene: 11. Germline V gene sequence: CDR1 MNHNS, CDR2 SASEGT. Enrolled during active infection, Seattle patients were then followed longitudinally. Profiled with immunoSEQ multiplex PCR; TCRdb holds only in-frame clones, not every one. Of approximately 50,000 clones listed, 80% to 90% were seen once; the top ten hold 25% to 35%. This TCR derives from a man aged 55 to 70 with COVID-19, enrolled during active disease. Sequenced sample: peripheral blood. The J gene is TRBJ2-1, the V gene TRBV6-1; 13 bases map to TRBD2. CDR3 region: CASSGTRTSGSFDEQFF. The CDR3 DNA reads TGTGCCAGCAGTGGAACCCGGACTAGCGGGAGTTTCGATGAGCAGTTCTTC.